A selection of T cell receptor beta chains follows, all from one sample in a study of T cell responses to AZD1222 COVID-19 vaccine. Libraries were prepared by immunoSEQ multiplex PCR; TCRdb keeps only in-frame clonotypes and omits some of them. The sample lists about 120,000 clones; approximately 83% were seen once. The sequenced sample was peripheral blood, obtained on day 0 of AZD1222 vaccination. Source of these receptors: an adult in good health. Both conserved end residues are part of each CDR3. A D gene is named only where the DNA matches it firmly. Size tells how often a clone was seen (once, few, many) or the class of an expanded clone, and some rows leave it out.

J gene	D gene	V gene	clone size	CDR3 protein	CDR3 DNA
TRBJ1-2	-	TRBV11-3	-	CASSSPGGYGYTF	TGTGCCAGCAGCTCCCCGGGAGGCTATGGCTACACCTTC
TRBJ2-7	TRBD1	TRBV28	-	CASSPRTGFITEQYF	TGTGCCAGCAGTCCCCGGACAGGCTTTATAACTGAGCAGTACTTC
TRBJ2-7	-	TRBV6-2/TRBV6-3	-	CASSFDPGLSISYEQYF	TGTGCCAGCAGTTTCGACCCGGGCCTGTCTATCTCCTACGAGCAGTACTTC
TRBJ1-2	-	TRBV6-1	-	CASSEGWQNYGYTF	TGTGCCAGCAGTGAAGGTTGGCAGAACTATGGCTACACCTTC
TRBJ2-7	-	TRBV28	once	CASSRGAGLYEQYF	TGTGCCAGCAGCCGTGGGGCAGGGCTCTACGAGCAGTACTTC
TRBJ1-5	-	TRBV7-2	-	CASSLVGNQPQHF	TGTGCCAGCAGCCTAGTGGGGAATCAGCCCCAGCATTTT
TRBJ2-5	-	TRBV10-3	-	CAISGRGGTSETQYF	TGTGCCATCAGTGGAAGGGGAGGTACAAGCGAGACCCAGTACTTC
TRBJ2-7	-	TRBV28	-	CASSLGPGLLEQYF	TGTGCCAGCAGTTTAGGCCCAGGACTGCTAGAGCAGTACTTC
TRBJ2-7	-	TRBV5-1	-	CASSLGTSGVDEQYF	TGCGCCAGCAGCTTGGGCACCTCAGGGGTCGACGAGCAGTACTTC
TRBJ1-1	-	TRBV2	-	CASSEALVGVNTEAFF	TGTGCCAGCAGTGAAGCGCTTGTTGGGGTGAACACTGAAGCTTTCTTT
TRBJ2-2	TRBD1	TRBV3-1/TRBV3-2	-	CASRSQGPDTGELFF	TGTGCCAGCAGATCACAGGGGCCGGACACCGGGGAGCTGTTTTTT
TRBJ1-4	TRBD1	TRBV24-1	-	CATSDSTGSGEKLFF	TGTGCCACCAGTGATTCGACAGGGAGCGGTGAAAAACTGTTTTTT
TRBJ2-7	-	TRBV10-1	-	CASRDPDSGTYEQYF	TGCGCCAGTCGGGACCCCGATAGCGGTACCTACGAGCAGTACTTC
TRBJ1-4	-	TRBV10-3	few	CAISDPNEKLFF	TGTGCCATCAGTGACCCTAATGAAAAACTGTTTTTT
TRBJ2-2	-	TRBV6-5	-	CASSTGPDNTGELFF	TGTGCCAGCAGTACGGGGCCAGATAACACCGGGGAGCTGTTTTTT
TRBJ2-7	TRBD2	TRBV7-2	-	CASSYTSGPYEQYF	TGTGCCAGCAGTTATACTAGCGGTCCCTACGAGCAGTACTTC
TRBJ2-7	TRBD1	TRBV24-1	-	CATSDQRQGSYEQYF	TGTGCCACCAGTGACCAAAGACAGGGCTCCTACGAGCAGTACTTC
TRBJ2-6	-	TRBV25-1	once	CACGHFTPSGANVLTF	TGTGCGTGTGGACATTTTACCCCCTCTGGGGCCAACGTCCTGACTTTC
TRBJ2-1	-	TRBV5-6	-	CASSLRWGEVSNEQFF	TGTGCCAGCAGCTTGAGATGGGGCGAGGTAAGCAATGAGCAGTTCTTC
TRBJ1-1	TRBD1	TRBV28	-	CASSSPWTGASFNTEAFF	TGTGCCAGCAGTTCCCCGTGGACAGGGGCTTCCTTTAACACTGAAGCTTTCTTT
TRBJ1-6	-	TRBV2	-	CASSGQSSYNSPLHF	TGTGCCAGCAGTGGACAGAGCTCCTATAATTCACCCCTCCACTTT
TRBJ1-5	TRBD1	TRBV19	-	CASSIDGQALIGAQPQHF	TGTGCCAGTAGTATAGACGGACAGGCTCTAATCGGGGCTCAGCCCCAGCATTTT